The next 20 T cell receptor beta chains were all read from a single sample in a study of blood T cells in healthy people across ages. Then a second PCR, running roughly 7 to 11 cycles, was carried out with a sample-barcoded 5' primer and a J-beta primer mix. TCRdb reanalysed the 5' RACE reads using MiXCR and keeps one entry per CDR3 protein. The sample records some 1.4 million distinct CDR3 sequences, 40% to 50% being singletons. Sequencing was done on a sample of blood. These receptors came from a young woman in good health.

The gene calls are TRBV12-3 or TRBV12-4 and TRBJ2-7, with 7 bases lining up with TRBD1. This CDR3 is built from 14 residues. Unmatched junction bases numbered 11, after V lost 6 bases and J lost 6 bases. The CDR3 bases are TGTGCCAGCAGCCCCGACAGGGAACAAGGCGAGCAGTACTTC. Translating it yields CASSPDREQGEQYF.

The V gene is TRBV20-1, the J gene TRBJ2-7; D remains ambiguous. The DNA end lines up better with TRBJ2-5; the J call may be wrong. CDR3 length: 12 residues. CDR1 and CDR2 (germline): DFQATT, SNEGSKA (reference sequence). The DNA for the CDR3 is TGCAGTGCTAGTCGCCTGGGAGAGACCCAGTACTTC. Amino acid sequence: CSASRLGETQYF.

The CDR3 DNA follows: TGTGCCAGCAGTTACTCGATGGCGGGGAATCCCAATGAGCAGTTCTTC. Residues: CASSYSMAGNPNEQFF. The rearrangement uses TRBV6-5 and TRBJ2-1, with a possible D match to TRBD2 (6 bases). V lost 0 bases to trimming and J lost 6 bases, with 15 bases between them. Germline lookup yields CDR1 MNHEY and CDR2 SVGAGI. The CDR3 contains 16 residues.

This clonotype has only a few counts. The chain joins TRBV6-5 to TRBJ2-1, with TRBD2 matching over 12 bases. V shed 6 bases, J shed 8 bases, and the junction held 17 bases outside the gene matches. The CDR3 consists of 18 residues. Germline CDR1 reads MNHEY; CDR2 reads SVGAGI. DNA for the CDR3: TGTGCCAGCAGATTAGGCACCCTAGCGGGAGGGCCGGGGGATGAGCAGTTCTTC. This encodes CASRLGTLAGGPGDEQFF.

At least ten counts were recorded for this clonotype. The DNA for the CDR3 is TGTGCCAGCAGCTCCAGGGAGGGGAACAATGAGCAGTTCTTC. It is translated as CASSSREGNNEQFF. This chain links TRBV7-8 with TRBJ2-1; TRBD2 agrees at 7 bases. With V trimmed by 4 bases and J by 5 bases, 5 bases remained unmatched. This CDR3 has 14 amino acids. Germline lookup yields CDR1 SGHVS and CDR2 FQNEAQ.

This rearrangement joins TRBV25-1 to TRBJ2-7; TRBD1 might be the D (5 bases). CDR1 is MGHDK, CDR2 SYGVNS, per germline. V lost 5 bases and J lost 6, with 17 bases in between. The CDR3 has 14 amino acids. The chain's CDR3 is CASSHIMGPAEQYF. Written as DNA, the CDR3 is TGTGCCAGCAGTCACATTATGGGGCCCGCCGAGCAGTACTTC.

As concerns this clonotype: Its ends do not fully match the called genes, so a read error is possible. The gene calls are TRBV6-5 and TRBJ1-2, with unresolved D. CDR1 MNHEY and CDR2 SVGAGI come from the germline V gene. This CDR3 is 14 amino acids long. For the CDR3, the DNA is TGTGTCAGCACCCCGAGGGCGGGTAACTATGGCTACACCTTC. Translation gives CVSTPRAGNYGYTF.

This clonotype was seen a few times. The rearrangement joins TRBV20-1 to TRBJ2-4, with TRBD2 matching over 8 bases. The V and J ends lost 0 bases and 13 bases, in that order; junction bases with no gene match: 11. The germline V gene encodes CDR1 DFQATT and CDR2 SNEGSKA (reference sequence). CDR3 length equals 14 residues. The CDR3 coding sequence is TGCAGTGCTAGAGATGCAGCGGGAGTAGAAGAGCAGTACTTC. Its protein product is CSARDAAGVEEQYF.

The chain joins TRBV2 to TRBJ2-3; TRBD2 matches 10 bases. CDR1 is SNHLY and CDR2 is FYNNEI in the germline V gene. The CDR3 totals 15 residues. J gave up 2 bases and V 4 bases, and 3 bases lay outside the gene matches. CDR3 amino acids: CASSVLAGTTDTQYF. The CDR3 bases are TGTGCCAGCAGTGTACTAGCGGGGACCACAGATACGCAGTATTTT.

The genes are TRBV7-8 and TRBJ2-1; the D gene is possibly TRBD2 (5 bases). Germline CDR1 SGHVS, CDR2 FQNEAQ. The CDR3 totals 12 residues. V lost 6 bases and J 12 bases, leaving 15 bases between the germline ends. The chain's CDR3 is CASSSDSVWQFF. In DNA form, the CDR3 reads TGTGCCAGCAGTTCGGACTCTGTTTGGCAGTTCTTC.

The chain carries TRBV19 and TRBJ2-7; D might be TRBD1 (5 bases). V shed 1 base and J shed 4 bases, with 11 bases lying between them. This CDR3 region has 14 residues. Germline values: CDR1 LNHDA, CDR2 SQIVND (reference sequence). The CDR3 nucleotides are TGTGCCAGTAGTATAGTCTCGACAGTTTACGAGCAGTACTTC. Translating gives CASSIVSTVYEQYF.

This clonotype was recorded a few times. The chain uses TRBV20-1 and TRBJ2-5; possibly TRBD2 for D (5 bases). This CDR3 region has 12 residues. V lost 2 bases to trimming and J lost 4 bases, with 8 bases between them. The germline V gene encodes CDR1 DFQATT and CDR2 SNEGSKA (reference sequence). The CDR3 region is CSARSGIETQYF. The CDR3 nucleotides read TGCAGTGCTAGATCCGGGATAGAGACCCAGTACTTC.

This clonotype was observed a few times. This rearrangement joins TRBV6-5 to TRBJ2-2; D possibly corresponds to TRBD2 (6 bases). The CDR3 is 16 residues long. The V and J ends lost 5 bases and 1 base respectively, with 14 bases between them. Germline V CDR1 and CDR2: MNHEY, SVGAGI. The CDR3: CASSLRGSGNTGELFF. Here the CDR3 DNA reads TGTGCCAGCAGTCTCCGGGGTAGCGGGAACACCGGGGAGCTGTTTTTT.

This clonotype was detected only a few times. The CDR3: CASSREGGSYNEQYF. DNA for the CDR3: TGCGCCAGCAGCCGGGAGGGGGGCTCCTACAATGAGCAGTACTTC. The chain links TRBV5-1 to TRBJ2-1; 8 positions match TRBD2. Gene TRBJ2-7 matches the end of the DNA better, so the J call may be wrong. Germline V gives CDR1 SGHRS, CDR2 YFSETQ. This CDR3 is built from 15 residues.

The rearrangement uses TRBV12-3 or TRBV12-4 and TRBJ2-4; 7 nucleotides match TRBD1. Unmatched junction bases numbered 7, after V lost 3 bases and J lost 8 bases. CDR3 length equals 14 residues. The CDR3 is CASSLTGSDDIQYF. The CDR3 DNA is TGTGCCAGCAGTTTGACAGGGTCTGACGACATTCAGTACTTC.

The V gene is TRBV6-1, the J gene TRBJ2-1; weak D call: TRBD1 (5 bases). Germline-derived CDR1 and CDR2 are MNHNS and SASEGT. V was cut by 4 bases and J by 13 bases, with 20 bases left in between. CDR3 size: 14 residues. CDR3 DNA sequence: TGTGCCAGCAGTGCGACAGTACACCAAGAGACCCAGTTCTTC. Its translation is CASSATVHQETQFF.

The CDR3 region is CASSLEDIGGYTF. The DNA for the CDR3 is TGCGCCAGCAGCTTGGAGGACATCGGGGGCTACACCTTC. The rearrangement uses TRBV5-1 and TRBJ1-2, with D possibly being TRBD1 (5 bases). The CDR3 covers 13 residues. Trimming stripped 0 bases from V and 8 bases from J, with 11 bases between. Germline-derived CDR1 and CDR2 are SGHRS and YFSETQ.

This chain joins TRBV21-1 and TRBJ1-5. TRBV21-1 is flagged as a pseudogene. The CDR3 sequence is 14 residues long. The CDR3 loop reads CASSKPDSNQPQHF. The DNA for the CDR3 is TGTGCCAGCAGCAAACCAGATAGCAATCAGCCCCAGCATTTT.

In this sample, this clonotype turned up a few times. The genes are TRBV20-1 and TRBJ2-3; D unclear. V lost 6 bases and J lost 4, with 17 bases in between. Germline V gene sequence: CDR1 DFQATT, CDR2 SNEGSKA (reference sequence). This CDR3 region has 14 residues. Here the CDR3 reads CSALLALSADTQYF. CDR3 DNA: TGCAGTGCCCTCTTAGCCCTTTCCGCAGATACGCAGTATTTT.

The chain uses TRBV5-6 and TRBJ2-1; TRBD2 agrees at 8 bases. The J call may be in error: the DNA end matches TRBJ2-7 better. This CDR3 region has 15 residues. Germline CDR1 SGHDT, CDR2 YYEEEE. CDR3 residues: CASSLAGGQYNEQYF. Here the CDR3 DNA reads TGTGCCAGCAGCTTGGCGGGGGGGCAGTACAATGAGCAGTACTTC.